One and the same sample provided the 21 T cell receptor beta chains below, sequenced in a study of neoadjuvant anti-PD-1 for oral cavity cancer. TCRdb's copy holds only in-frame clones and misses some; the assay was immunoSEQ multiplex PCR. Among approximately 1,500 clones listed, approximately 56% were seen once. Regarding time point: after neoadjuvant nivolumab, at surgical resection. This sample comprised tumor tissue, obtained after nivolumab (anti-PD-1) treatment. Receptor source: a person aged 35-80 years with oral cavity squamous cell carcinoma.

This clone was seen only a few times. The V gene is TRBV10-3, the J gene TRBJ2-5, with unresolved D. The V and J ends lost 0 bases and 5 bases respectively, with 4 bases between them. The CDR3 spans 12 residues. Per germline, CDR1 ENHRY and CDR2 SYGVKD. CDR3 protein: CAISESAETQYF. The DNA of the CDR3 is TGTGCCATCAGTGAGTCGGCGGAGACCCAGTACTTC.

V usage is TRBV6-5 and J usage is TRBJ2-5; perhaps TRBD2 as D (5 bases). The germline gives CDR1 MNHEY, CDR2 SVGAGI. The CDR3 spans 14 residues. The V and J ends lost 7 bases and 1 base respectively, with 13 bases between them. CDR3 loop: CASIRTGIQETQYF. CDR3 bases: TGTGCCAGCATTCGGACGGGGATCCAAGAGACCCAGTACTTC.

In regard to this clone: A read error may account for a junction end that differs from germline. V gene TRBV5-5 combines with J gene TRBJ2-6; 7 bases fit TRBD1. The germline CDR1 and CDR2 sequences are SGHKS and YYEKEE (reference sequence). The CDR3 runs 19 residues. CDR3 region: CASSLGFRTGLSGANVLTF. CDR3 DNA: TGTGCCAGCAGTTTGGGGTTCCGGACAGGACTCTCTGGGGCCAACGTCCTGACTTTC.

The gene calls are TRBV5-6 and TRBJ2-3; D is unresolved. V lost 0 bases, J lost 0 bases, and 5 bases lay in between. Germline-derived CDR1 and CDR2 are SGHDT and YYEEEE. This CDR3 contains 14 residues. DNA of the CDR3: TGTGCCAGCAGCTTGGTGGTAAGCACAGATACGCAGTATTTT. This sequence encodes CASSLVVSTDTQYF.

This clone was seen just once. The rearrangement links TRBV28 to TRBJ1-1, with D perhaps matching TRBD1 (6 bases). V shed 3 bases and J shed 5 bases, with 16 bases lying between them. From germline, CDR1 is MDHEN and CDR2 SYDVKM. The CDR3 has 15 amino acids. CDR3 sequence (DNA): TGTGCCAGCAGTTTGGGGGGGGGCTGGGAGACTGAAGCTTTCTTT. This encodes CASSLGGGWETEAFF.

V and J are TRBV7-9 and TRBJ2-6, with 10 positions matching TRBD1. V lost 3 bases and J lost 1; bases outside the gene matches: 9. Per the germline V gene, CDR1 is SEHNR and CDR2 is FQNEAQ (reference sequence). CDR3 size: 19 residues. CDR3 amino acids: CASSFVGGQGGSGANVLTF. The CDR3 DNA is TGTGCCAGCAGCTTCGTAGGTGGACAGGGGGGTTCTGGGGCCAACGTCCTGACTTTC.

This clone was seen more than once but under ten times. DNA for the CDR3: TGTGCCAGTAGTAGCCCTGGACTGCTAGCGGGAGTCCATACGCAGTATTTT. It translates to CASSSPGLLAGVHTQYF. This chain links TRBV19 with TRBJ2-3; 10 nucleotides align to TRBD2. The ends lost 4 bases at V and 7 bases at J; junction bases unmatched: 14. CDR1 LNHDA and CDR2 SQIVND come from the germline V gene (reference sequence). CDR3 length equals 17 residues.

This clone was recorded a few times. The chain employs TRBV7-2 and TRBJ2-7, with TRBD1 matching 10 bases. The germline gives CDR1 SGHTA, CDR2 FQGNSA. The CDR3 sequence is 17 residues long. V dropped 0 bases and J dropped 4; count of bases not matched to a gene: 9. The CDR3 spells CASSLAPPGQGIYEQYF. CDR3 nucleotide sequence: TGTGCCAGCAGCTTAGCCCCGCCGGGACAGGGGATATACGAGCAGTACTTC.

The table lists this clone with a few counts. This chain connects TRBV5-6 to TRBJ2-5; TRBD2 agrees at 7 bases. Per the germline V gene, CDR1 is SGHDT and CDR2 is YYEEEE. This CDR3 contains 14 residues. Trimming took 2 bases from V and 2 from J; bases not matched to a gene: 3. CDR3 nucleotide sequence: TGTGCCAGCAGCTTATCTAGCGGTCAAGAGACCCAGTACTTC. This codes for CASSLSSGQETQYF.

The count of this clone is one. The gene calls are TRBV19 and TRBJ2-3; 7 bases match TRBD2. Germline V gene sequence: CDR1 LNHDA, CDR2 SQIVND (reference sequence). There are 15 residues in the CDR3. Germline trimming cut 8 bases from V and 4 bases from J; bases unmatched to any gene: 12. Here the CDR3 reads CASQRWAGVPDTQYF. CDR3 coding DNA: TGTGCCAGTCAAAGGTGGGCGGGAGTACCAGATACGCAGTATTTT.

The rearrangement uses TRBV13 and TRBJ2-5; a weak D match, TRBD2 (5 bases). Per germline, CDR1 PRHDT and CDR2 FYEKMQ (reference sequence). The germline V and J ends were trimmed by 4 bases and 9 bases, with 15 bases remaining between them. CDR3 length: 13 residues. This CDR3 reads CASSSTRGGSQYF. The CDR3, as DNA: TGTGCCAGCAGCTCGACCCGCGGCGGGTCCCAGTACTTC.

Note on this clone: A read error may account for a junction end that differs from germline. The rearrangement uses TRBV7-3 and TRBJ2-6, with TRBD2 matching 9 bases. CDR3 size: 16 residues. The germline CDR1 and CDR2 sequences are SGHTA and FQGTGA. The DNA for the CDR3 is TGCGCCAGCAGCCAAACAGCGGGAGGAGGGGCCAACGTCCTGACTTTC. This encodes CASSQTAGGGANVLTF.

CDR3 DNA: TGCGCCAGCACCCCCGGGACTAGCTCCTACGAGCAGTACTTC. Encoded protein: CASTPGTSSYEQYF. This chain connects TRBV4-1 to TRBJ2-7; 8 positions agree with TRBD2. Germline V gene data show CDR1 as MGHRA and CDR2 as YSYEKL. There are 14 residues in the CDR3. V trimming: 7 bases; J trimming: 0 bases; junction bases outside the gene matches: 5.

This clone was observed a single time. The chain is built from TRBV5-5 and TRBJ1-5; D is unresolved. This CDR3 has 15 residues. Germline CDR1 reads SGHKS; CDR2 reads YYEKEE (reference sequence). V lost 0 bases and J lost 7, with 14 bases in between. The CDR3 loop is CASSLEAQARQPQHF. CDR3 DNA: TGTGCCAGCAGCTTGGAGGCCCAAGCGAGGCAGCCCCAGCATTTT.

This clone was observed a handful of times. This sequence joins TRBV4-1 and TRBJ1-5, with D possibly TRBD1 on 6 matching bases. Germline V gene data show CDR1 as MGHRA and CDR2 as YSYEKL. The CDR3 sequence is 15 residues long. The V gene lost 2 bases and the J gene lost 4 bases, with 12 bases spanning the gap. The CDR3 nucleotides read TGCGCCAGCAGCCAATACGGACAGCCGAATCAGCCCCAGCATTTT. Translated: CASSQYGQPNQPQHF.

The chain carries TRBV6-1 and TRBJ2-5; weak D call: TRBD1 (6 bases). The CDR3 covers 14 residues. V was shortened by 6 bases and J by 0 bases, with 11 bases between the two germline ends. Germline V gives CDR1 MNHNS, CDR2 SASEGT. CDR3 sequence reads: CASSFTGYQETQYF. CDR3 coding DNA: TGTGCCAGCAGCTTTACAGGGTACCAAGAGACCCAGTACTTC.

This clone was counted a few times. This chain links TRBV7-9 with TRBJ2-2; D not certain. The germline V gene has CDR1 SEHNR and CDR2 FQNEAQ (reference sequence). The CDR3 length is 14 residues. V was trimmed by 4 bases and J by 6 bases, leaving 12 bases between them. The CDR3 bases are TGTGCCAGCAGCTCGACACTGGGTGCCGGGGAGCTGTTTTTT. Residues: CASSSTLGAGELFF.

The CDR3 spells CATSRRNTGTGVNEQFF. As DNA, the CDR3 is TGTGCCACCAGCAGACGTAACACCGGGACAGGGGTCAATGAGCAGTTCTTC. The chain has TRBV15 and TRBJ2-1, with 10 bases identical to TRBD1. The CDR3 is 17 amino acids. The germline CDR1 and CDR2 sequences are LNHNV and YYDKDF (reference sequence). J lost 6 bases, V lost 2 bases, and 10 bases had no gene match.

The gene calls are TRBV5-6 and TRBJ2-1, with a possible D match to TRBD2 (5 bases). V lost 1 base, J lost 6 bases, and 20 bases lay in between. In germline, CDR1 is SGHDT, CDR2 YYEEEE. The CDR3 is 17 residues long. The CDR3 DNA follows: TGTGCCAGCAGCTTGTTTGAGGGAGAGGGAGTACGCAATGAGCAGTTCTTC. Protein product: CASSLFEGEGVRNEQFF. Combining the CDR3 with reference TRBV5-6 and TRBJ2-1 gives the whole variable domain DAGVTQSPTHLIKTRGQQVTLRCSPKSGHDTVSWYQQALGQGPQFIFQYYEEEERQRGNFPDRFSGHQFPNYSSELNVNALLLGDSALYLCASSLFEGEGVRNEQFFGPGTRLTVL.

This clone was counted a few times. This chain joins TRBV5-1 and TRBJ1-5; 9 positions agree with TRBD1. Losses at the gene ends were 2 bases for V and 4 bases for J; bases not matched to a gene: 1. Germline CDR1 and CDR2: SGHRS and YFSETQ. The CDR3 totals 14 residues. The CDR3 nucleotides read TGCGCCAGCAGCTTAGGGACAGGGAATCAGCCCCAGCATTTT. It yields the protein CASSLGTGNQPQHF.

The V call is TRBV5-6, the J call TRBJ1-1; 9 positions match TRBD1. The germline V gene encodes CDR1 SGHDT and CDR2 YYEEEE. V was clipped by 4 bases and J by 4 bases; unmatched bases: 8. The CDR3 is made up of 15 amino acids. This chain's CDR3 is CASSPLQGAGTEAFF. The CDR3 DNA is TGTGCCAGCAGCCCTTTACAGGGGGCGGGCACTGAAGCTTTCTTT.